This TCR beta chain was sequenced during a study of shared clonotypes between healthy human individuals. Study-level points and caveats: Only blood was sampled, and tissue TCR repertoires likely differ from blood ones. A limitation of the genetic and exposure-history diversity represented arose from few donors.

Profiled with immunoSEQ multiplex PCR; TCRdb holds only in-frame clones, not every one. The sample has approximately 600,000 clones, roughly 95% seen once. On this clone: What it binds is unknown.

Trimming shortened V by 0 bases and J by 5 bases, and 13 bases separated the two germline ends. Per germline, CDR1 MDHEN and CDR2 SYDVKM. CDR3 length: 16 residues. Naivety among CD8 cells was defined by CD45RO negativity and positive CCR7 selection, thereby excluding terminally differentiated effector memory CD45RA+ cells. Each of the donors was a healthy adult who was HIV-negative and had not had a recent acute infection or vaccination. Sequencing was performed on naive CD8+ T cells sorted from blood. This receptor was obtained from a woman in her 30s in good health. This chain connects TRBV28 to TRBJ2-2; the D is unclear. The DNA of the CDR3 is TGTGCCAGCAGTTTATGGCCCTTGGGCAGTACCGGGGAGCTGTTTTTT. Protein product: CASSLWPLGSTGELFF.